These 21 T cell receptor beta chains originate from one sample sequenced in a study of CD8+ T cells in alopecia areata. Indicated treatment: oral pan-JAK inhibitor, 5-10 mg twice daily. Sequencing templates came from extracted RNA that was reverse transcribed into cDNA. Data came from immunoSEQ multiplex PCR; TCRdb stores just in-frame clones and leaves some out. The table includes some 240,000 clones, about three fifths detected once. The sample in question was CD4+ T cells sorted from blood, obtained at week 4, from a patient treated with tofacitinib. The receptors shown here come from a human donor with alopecia areata.

The V call is TRBV15, the J call TRBJ2-1; TRBD1 agrees at 8 bases. Germline CDR1 is LNHNV and CDR2 is YYDKDF (reference sequence). V lost 4 bases, J lost 9 bases, and 2 bases stayed unmatched. This CDR3 has 12 amino acids. CDR3: CATSNDRGEQFF. CDR3 bases: TGTGCCACCAGCAACGACAGGGGTGAGCAGTTCTTC. The complete variable domain, with remaining parts taken from reference TRBV15 and TRBJ2-1, reads DAMVIQNPRYQVTQFGKPVTLSCSQTLNHNVMYWYQQKSSQAPKLLFHYYDKDFNNEADTPDNFQSRRPNTSFCFLDIRSPGLGDTAMYLCATSNDRGEQFFGPGTRLTVL.

This clone was recorded only once. The chain combines TRBV29-1 with TRBJ1-1; D not resolved. CDR1 and CDR2 (germline): SQVTM, ANQGSEA. This CDR3 is built from 12 residues. V was clipped by 7 bases and J by 3 bases, with 12 bases between them. In DNA form, the CDR3 reads TGCAGCGGGGGAGAGGCGCACACTGAAGCTTTCTTT. It specifies CSGGEAHTEAFF.

In this sample, this clone turned up a few times. This chain uses TRBV29-1 with TRBJ1-2; D unresolved. Germline V gene lookup returns CDR1 SQVTM and CDR2 ANQGSEA. The length of the CDR3 is 14 residues. Deletions cut 0 bases from V and 6 bases from J, with 14 bases between. The CDR3 region is CSVEEPFPRHGYTF. The CDR3, as DNA: TGCAGCGTTGAAGAGCCATTCCCAAGGCATGGCTACACCTTC.

The rearrangement links TRBV30 to TRBJ1-6; TRBD1 matches 9 bases. CDR3 size: 14 residues. V gave up 4 bases and J gave up 10 bases; unmatched junction bases: 8. Germline V gene lookup returns CDR1 GTSNPN and CDR2 SVGIG (reference sequence). CDR3 DNA sequence: TGTGCCTGGACATCCGGGACAGGGTTGTCACCCCTCCACTTT. It encodes CAWTSGTGLSPLHF.

In the case of this clone: Distinct nucleotide sequences in the sample also encode this CDR3. The chain employs TRBV9 and TRBJ1-1; D gene unclear. This CDR3 contains 13 residues. Germline V gives CDR1 SGDLS, CDR2 YYNGEE. V was trimmed by 0 bases and J by 0 bases, leaving 3 bases between them. The CDR3 region is CASSVAVNTEAFF. The CDR3 coding sequence is TGTGCCAGCAGCGTAGCTGTGAACACTGAAGCTTTCTTT. Looking up the rest from reference TRBV9 and TRBJ1-1 gives the full variable domain: DSGVTQTPKHLITATGQRVTLRCSPRSGDLSVYWYQQSLDQGLQFLIQYYNGEERAKGNILERFSAQQFPDLHSELNLSSLELGDSALYFCASSVAVNTEAFFGQGTRLTVV.

CDR3 amino acids: CSVGWDGETQYF. The CDR3 DNA follows: TGCAGCGTTGGGTGGGATGGAGAGACCCAGTACTTC. The genes are TRBV29-1 and TRBJ2-5; D gene ambiguous. The length of the CDR3 is 12 residues. The germline V gene encodes CDR1 SQVTM and CDR2 ANQGSEA. Trimming took 4 bases from V and 4 from J, leaving 10 bases between them.

CDR3 sequence (DNA): TGTGCCAGCAGCTCTGACTGGAAAGAGACCCAGTACTTC. It yields the protein CASSSDWKETQYF. The chain uses TRBV7-7 and TRBJ2-5; D unresolved. The germline CDR1 and CDR2 sequences are SSHAT and FNYEAQ (reference sequence). The CDR3 runs to 13 residues. Trimming left V 4 bases short and J 3 bases short, with 9 bases between.

This clone was detected a few times. The gene calls are TRBV2 and TRBJ2-1; D assignment may be TRBD1 or TRBD2 (6 bases each). There are 14 residues in the CDR3. Trimming cost V 4 bases and J 9 bases, with 16 bases left between them. Germline V gives CDR1 SNHLY, CDR2 FYNNEI. CDR3 sequence (DNA): TGTGCCAGCAGTGTGGGGGGCCTATTCGGTGAGCAGTTCTTC. It translates to CASSVGGLFGEQFF.

The DNA of the CDR3 is TGCGCCAGCAGCCAAGAGGCAGACACTGAAGCTTTCTTT. It is translated as CASSQEADTEAFF. The chain couples TRBV4-3 to TRBJ1-1; D is undetermined. The CDR3 sequence is 13 residues long. V was pared by 0 bases and J by 3 bases, with 5 bases between. Looked up from germline, CDR1 is LGHNA and CDR2 is YSLEER.

V usage is TRBV29-1 and J usage is TRBJ1-2; no clear D gene. Deletions cut 1 base from V and 14 bases from J, with 5 bases between. CDR1 and CDR2 from the germline V gene are SQVTM and ANQGSEA. The CDR3 extends over 8 amino acids. The CDR3 protein is CSVEGVTF. Here the CDR3 DNA reads TGCAGCGTTGAAGGGGTGACCTTC.

CDR3 in amino acids: CAWSPGQGGAGELFF. CDR3 sequence (DNA): TGTGCCTGGAGTCCGGGGCAGGGAGGCGCCGGGGAGCTGTTTTTT. The rearrangement joins TRBV30 to TRBJ2-2; maybe TRBD2 (6 bases). Trimming cost V 2 bases and J 6 bases, with 16 bases left between them. This CDR3 is 15 amino acids long. Per germline, CDR1 GTSNPN and CDR2 SVGIG (reference sequence).

This clone occurred many times. This chain joins TRBV6-1 and TRBJ1-2, with a tentative D call TRBD1 (5 bases). V was trimmed by 9 bases and J by 6 bases, leaving 17 bases between them. This CDR3 has 13 residues. Germline V lookup: CDR1 MNHNS, CDR2 SASEGT. The CDR3 sequence is CASTGNVYDGYTF. The CDR3 DNA sequence: TGTGCCAGTACAGGAAACGTCTACGATGGCTACACCTTC.

The chain links TRBV2 to TRBJ1-1; TRBD1 aligns across 8 bases. Germline loops: CDR1 SNHLY, CDR2 FYNNEI. The CDR3 is made up of 14 amino acids. V gave up 4 bases and J gave up 1 base; unmatched junction bases: 2. The DNA for the CDR3 is TGTGCCAGCAGTGCTACAGGGGGGAACACTGAAGCTTTCTTT. Residues: CASSATGGNTEAFF.

The chain carries TRBV2 and TRBJ1-5; D is perhaps TRBD1 (5 bases). V was pared by 2 bases and J by 4 bases, with 9 bases between. The CDR3 runs 14 residues. Germline V gene data show CDR1 as SNHLY and CDR2 as FYNNEI. The CDR3 loop reads CASSERGMNQPQHF. DNA for the CDR3: TGTGCCAGCAGTGAACGGGGGATGAATCAGCCCCAGCATTTT.

This rearrangement joins TRBV29-1 to TRBJ1-2, with 9 bases matching TRBD1. Germline CDR1 SQVTM, CDR2 ANQGSEA. The CDR3 covers 14 residues. The V segment lost 4 bases and the J segment 2 bases; nucleotides outside the gene matches: 5. In nucleotides, the CDR3 is TGCAGCGTTGGTCCGGGACAGGGAAACTATGGCTACACCTTC. This translates into CSVGPGQGNYGYTF.

DNA of the CDR3: TGCGCCAGCAGCCAAAGAGCTACCACAGATACGCAGTATTTT. Its translation is CASSQRATTDTQYF. The rearrangement links TRBV4-3 to TRBJ2-3, with D unresolved. CDR1 is LGHNA, CDR2 YSLEER, per germline. The CDR3 has 14 residues. V lost 2 bases to trimming and J lost 2 bases, with 8 bases between them.

The chain carries TRBV5-1 and TRBJ2-3; the match to TRBD1 covers 9 bases. V trimming: 0 bases; J trimming: 2 bases; junction bases outside the gene matches: 1. Germline-derived CDR1 and CDR2 are SGHRS and YFSETQ. CDR3 size: 15 residues. The CDR3 DNA follows: TGCGCCAGCAGCTTGGGGACAGGGGTCACAGATACGCAGTATTTT. This gives the protein CASSLGTGVTDTQYF.

The V gene is TRBV12-5, the J gene TRBJ1-5; D is uncertain. The CDR3 has 15 amino acids. CDR1 and CDR2 from the germline V gene are LGHNT and FRNRAP. The V gene lost 0 bases and the J gene lost 3 bases, with 9 bases spanning the gap. The CDR3 is CASGLVSRTNQPQHF. The CDR3 DNA reads TGTGCTAGTGGTTTGGTATCCAGAACCAATCAGCCCCAGCATTTT. Using reference TRBV12-5 and TRBJ1-5 for the parts outside the CDR3, the full variable domain is DARVTQTPRHKVTEMGQEVTMRCQPILGHNTVFWYRQTMMQGLELLAYFRNRAPLDDSGMPKDRFSAEMPDATLATLKIQPSEPRDSAVYFCASGLVSRTNQPQHFGDGTRLSIL.

The chain employs TRBV29-1 and TRBJ2-7, with 9 bases aligning to TRBD1. The CDR3 runs 14 residues. Germline V gene data show CDR1 as SQVTM and CDR2 as ANQGSEA. V was clipped by 6 bases and J by 1 base; unmatched bases: 7. The CDR3 protein is CSVGRTGVSYEQYF. The CDR3 DNA is TGCAGCGTAGGTCGGACAGGGGTTTCCTACGAGCAGTACTTC.

This clone occurred once. This chain uses TRBV29-1 with TRBJ1-2, with D perhaps TRBD1 (6 bases). Trimming removed 5 bases from V and 6 bases from J, with 25 bases in between. Germline CDR1 reads SQVTM; CDR2 reads ANQGSEA. The CDR3 is 16 residues long. CDR3 nucleotide sequence: TGCAGCGTTTCAGGGGCCTTCGCGTCAGGGTTTGATGGCTACACCTTC. Its protein is CSVSGAFASGFDGYTF.

For this clone: Its ends do not fully match the called genes, so a read error is possible. This sequence joins TRBV5-1 and TRBJ2-1, with D perhaps matching TRBD2 (7 bases). CDR3 size: 18 residues. Germline V lookup: CDR1 SGHRS, CDR2 YFSETQ. The CDR3 protein is CASSLKPSGGSSSNEQFF. The CDR3 region has the DNA TGCGCCAGCAGCTTGAAGCCTTCGGGGGGCTCCTCCTCCAATGAGCAGTTCTTC.